A selection of T cell receptor beta chains follows, all from one sample in a study of T cell responses to AZD1222 COVID-19 vaccine. Clones were sequenced by immunoSEQ multiplex PCR, and TCRdb holds only the in-frame ones, with some missing. The sample lists around 140,000 clones, roughly 93% occurring once. This specimen was peripheral blood, taken after recovery from COVID-19. All receptors derive from an adult who had recovered from COVID-19. The CDR3 runs from the conserved cysteine through the conserved F or W. D genes are given only for firm matches. Size is omitted from some rows. Given values are once, few, many or a class for expanded clones.

V gene	clone size	D gene	J gene	CDR3 protein	CDR3 DNA
TRBV7-2	NA	TRBD2	TRBJ2-1	CASSYRLAGGYNEQFF	TGTGCCAGCAGCTACAGACTAGCGGGAGGATACAATGAGCAGTTCTTC
TRBV4-2	NA	TRBD2	TRBJ2-2	CASSRTSGRDTGELFF	TGTGCCAGCAGCCGCACTAGCGGGAGGGACACCGGGGAGCTGTTTTTT
TRBV18	NA	TRBD1	TRBJ2-2	CASSRDSDTGELFF	TGTGCCAGCTCCCGGGACAGCGACACCGGGGAGCTGTTTTTT
TRBV2	NA	NA	TRBJ2-2	CASIWDTGELFF	TGTGCCAGTATCTGGGACACCGGGGAGCTGTTTTTT
TRBV10-2	NA	TRBD2	TRBJ2-7	CASSESGLAVYEQYF	TGCGCCAGCAGTGAGTCGGGACTAGCGGTTTACGAGCAGTACTTC
TRBV27	NA	TRBD2	TRBJ2-7	CASSLSIGLAGAEQYF	TGTGCCAGCAGTTTAAGCATCGGACTAGCGGGAGCCGAGCAGTACTTC
TRBV30	NA	NA	TRBJ2-7	CAWTTGPYEQYF	TGTGCCTGGACTACGGGCCCCTACGAGCAGTACTTC
TRBV9	NA	NA	TRBJ2-2	CASSPRDSGELFF	TGTGCCAGCAGCCCAAGGGACTCCGGGGAGCTGTTTTTT
TRBV4-1	NA	NA	TRBJ2-1	CASSLLAENEQFF	TGCGCCAGCAGCCTACTAGCCGAGAATGAGCAGTTCTTC
TRBV4-1	NA	NA	TRBJ1-2	CASSQPLGDGVGGYTF	TGCGCCAGCAGCCAACCCCTCGGCGACGGGGTCGGGGGCTACACCTTC
TRBV5-1	NA	TRBD1	TRBJ2-2	CASSWGTDPGELFF	TGCGCCAGCAGCTGGGGGACAGACCCCGGGGAGCTGTTTTTT
TRBV7-6	NA	TRBD2	TRBJ2-1	CASSSQERDPDNEQFF	TGTGCCAGCAGCTCTCAGGAGCGGGACCCCGACAATGAGCAGTTCTTC
TRBV2	NA	NA	TRBJ2-3	CASSRQPSDTQYF	TGTGCCAGCAGCCGTCAACCCTCAGATACGCAGTATTTT
TRBV10-1	once	TRBD2	TRBJ2-3	CASSEGLAGSTDTQYF	TGCGCCAGCAGTGAAGGACTAGCGGGAAGCACAGATACGCAGTATTTT
TRBV7-9	NA	NA	TRBJ2-1	CASSLRTGDSSYNEQFF	TGTGCCAGCAGCCTACGCACGGGCGACTCGTCATACAATGAGCAGTTCTTC
TRBV28	NA	NA	TRBJ2-7	CASSQVTSYEQYF	TGTGCCAGCTCTCAGGTCACCTCCTACGAGCAGTACTTC
TRBV7-8	NA	TRBD2	TRBJ2-1	CASSLESFSGRALGEQFF	TGTGCCAGCAGCTTAGAGTCTTTTAGCGGGAGGGCCTTGGGTGAGCAGTTCTTC
TRBV9	NA	NA	TRBJ1-2	CASSVSGVGYTF	TGTGCCAGCAGCGTATCTGGGGTGGGCTACACCTTC
TRBV19	NA	NA	TRBJ2-7	CASSSRSATYEQYF	TGTGCCAGTAGTAGCCGGAGCGCTACCTACGAGCAGTACTTC
TRBV7-9	few	TRBD1	TRBJ1-4	CASSFPGTGEKLFF	TGTGCCAGCAGCTTTCCCGGGACAGGGGAAAAACTGTTTTTT
TRBV27	NA	NA	TRBJ1-1	CASSPYLGGVSTEAFF	TGTGCCAGCAGTCCCTACCTCGGAGGGGTTAGCACTGAAGCTTTCTTT
TRBV24-1	NA	TRBD1	TRBJ1-3	CATSDQGQGGNTIYF	TGTGCCACCAGTGACCAGGGACAGGGCGGAAACACCATATATTTT
TRBV15	NA	TRBD2	TRBJ2-7	CATSRGGRMGLAGYYEQYF	TGTGCCACCAGCAGAGGAGGGCGAATGGGACTAGCGGGATACTACGAGCAGTACTTC
TRBV11-2	NA	NA	TRBJ1-3	CASSPEGSSGNTIYF	TGTGCCAGCAGCCCCGAGGGCAGCTCTGGAAACACCATATATTTT
TRBV24-1	NA	NA	TRBJ2-2	CATSDLGLRELFF	TGTGCCACCAGTGATCTCGGGCTACGGGAGCTGTTTTTT
TRBV5-1	NA	NA	TRBJ2-7	CASSFAGHSSYEQYF	TGCGCCAGCAGCTTCGCGGGACACAGCTCCTACGAGCAGTACTTC
TRBV10-3	NA	NA	TRBJ2-5	CAISESGNRAQETQYF	TGTGCCATCAGTGAATCCGGCAACAGGGCTCAAGAGACCCAGTACTTC
TRBV11-1	NA	TRBD1	TRBJ2-1	CASSLAPGTGENNEQFF	TGTGCCAGCAGCTTAGCGCCCGGGACAGGGGAAAACAATGAGCAGTTCTTC
TRBV10-1	NA	NA	TRBJ2-7	CASETGTTYEQYF	TGCGCCAGCGAAACGGGAACCACCTACGAGCAGTACTTC
TRBV9	NA	TRBD2	TRBJ2-1	CASSGLAGGAFSYNEQFF	TGTGCCAGCAGCGGACTAGCGGGAGGGGCCTTCTCCTACAATGAGCAGTTCTTC
TRBV5-4	NA	NA	TRBJ1-1	CASSPPRGENTEAFF	TGTGCCAGCAGCCCCCCGAGAGGGGAGAACACTGAAGCTTTCTTT
TRBV7-2	once	NA	TRBJ1-6	CASSPGRRGGNSPLHF	TGTGCCAGCAGTCCTGGGAGGAGGGGAGGGAATTCACCCCTCCACTTT
TRBV5-6	NA	NA	TRBJ1-4	CASSYIEYNEKLFF	TGTGCCAGCAGCTACATCGAATATAATGAAAAACTGTTTTTT
TRBV6-5	NA	NA	TRBJ2-7	CASSYLLSYEQYF	TGTGCCAGCAGTTACCTCCTCTCCTACGAGCAGTACTTC
TRBV7-8	NA	NA	TRBJ1-2	CASSLAGRTYGYTF	TGTGCCAGCAGCTTGGCAGGACGGACCTATGGCTACACCTTC
TRBV11-2	NA	NA	TRBJ1-1	CASSLEGPSSEAFF	TGTGCCAGCAGCTTAGAGGGTCCCTCCTCTGAAGCTTTCTTT
TRBV5-5	NA	NA	TRBJ2-7	CASSSWGSYEQYF	TGTGCCAGCAGCTCGTGGGGGTCCTACGAGCAGTACTTC
TRBV30	once	NA	TRBJ2-7	CAWSALGQAFYEQYF	TGTGCCTGGAGCGCCCTGGGGCAGGCCTTCTACGAGCAGTACTTC
TRBV18	NA	NA	TRBJ1-1	CASSPSGGRTEAFF	TGTGCCAGCTCACCAAGCGGGGGAAGAACTGAAGCTTTCTTT
TRBV10-3	once	NA	TRBJ2-5	CAISEHQETQYF	TGTGCCATCAGTGAACATCAAGAGACCCAGTACTTC
TRBV10-3	NA	TRBD2	TRBJ2-7	CAISESREGLYEQYF	TGTGCCATCAGTGAGTCGCGGGAGGGCCTGTACGAGCAGTACTTC
TRBV19	NA	NA	TRBJ2-3	CASSIPGKGSTDTQYF	TGTGCCAGTAGTATCCCGGGTAAGGGTTCCACAGATACGCAGTATTTT
TRBV11-3	NA	NA	TRBJ2-2	CASSLGGTGELFF	TGTGCCAGCAGCTTGGGGGGCACCGGGGAGCTGTTTTTT
TRBV10-3	NA	NA	TRBJ2-2	CAISESGLVTNTGELFF	TGTGCCATCAGTGAGTCAGGTCTAGTTACGAACACCGGGGAGCTGTTTTTT
TRBV12-3/TRBV12-4	NA	NA	TRBJ2-7	CASSSTGYEQYF	TGTGCCAGCAGTTCCACAGGGTACGAGCAGTACTTC
TRBV3-1/TRBV3-2	NA	NA	TRBJ1-4	CASSQQGSDEKLFF	TGTGCCAGCAGCCAGCAGGGGTCGGATGAAAAACTGTTTTTT
TRBV6-1	NA	TRBD1	TRBJ2-7	CASNDHRGQGSREQYF	TGTGCCAGCAATGATCACCGGGGACAGGGTTCGCGCGAGCAGTACTTC
TRBV28	NA	NA	TRBJ2-3	CASSPQTRGTDTQYF	TGTGCCAGCAGCCCCCAGACCCGGGGCACAGATACGCAGTATTTT
TRBV5-5	NA	NA	TRBJ2-3	CASSLENPPDTQYF	TGTGCCAGCAGCTTGGAAAACCCACCAGATACGCAGTATTTT
TRBV5-1	NA	NA	TRBJ1-1	CASRTGRDTEAFF	TGCGCCAGCAGAACCGGTAGGGACACTGAAGCTTTCTTT
TRBV10-3	NA	NA	TRBJ2-5	CAISESDTGKSEKETQYF	TGTGCCATCAGTGAATCCGATACAGGGAAGTCGGAGAAAGAGACCCAGTACTTC
TRBV5-5	NA	NA	TRBJ2-2	CASSPFAGELFF	TGTGCCAGCAGCCCTTTCGCCGGGGAGCTGTTTTTT
TRBV29-1	NA	NA	TRBJ1-1	CSVVGGLTEAFF	TGCAGCGTTGTGGGGGGTTTGACTGAAGCTTTCTTT
TRBV28	NA	NA	TRBJ1-5	CATRQGSQPQHF	TGTGCCACCCGCCAGGGTAGTCAGCCCCAGCATTTT
TRBV9	NA	NA	TRBJ1-2	CASSAGGLPYGYTF	TGTGCCAGCAGCGCTGGGGGGTTACCCTATGGCTACACCTTC
TRBV3-1/TRBV3-2	NA	NA	TRBJ2-3	CASSHPSGGITDTQYF	TGTGCCAGCAGCCACCCCTCCGGCGGGATCACAGATACGCAGTATTTT
TRBV30	NA	NA	TRBJ1-1	CAWSAGAEDAFF	TGTGCCTGGAGTGCAGGGGCGGAGGACGCTTTCTTT
TRBV23-1	NA	TRBD2	TRBJ2-1	CASSGLAGFYNEQFF	TGCGCCAGCAGCGGACTAGCGGGTTTCTACAATGAGCAGTTCTTC
TRBV24-1	NA	NA	TRBJ1-1	CATSDATENTEAFF	TGTGCCACCAGTGACGCTACAGAGAACACTGAAGCTTTCTTT
TRBV7-3	NA	TRBD2	TRBJ2-7	CASSLGGRAYEQYF	TGTGCCAGCAGCTTAGGCGGGAGGGCCTACGAGCAGTACTTC